These 14 T cell receptor beta chains originate from one sample sequenced in a study of tumour-infiltrating T cells in Burkitt lymphoma. Using immunoSEQ multiplex PCR, the repertoire was profiled, and TCRdb retains in-frame clones only, with some absent. The sample lists around 46,000 clones, around a third occurring once. Sequences were obtained from tumor tissue. The receptor set was obtained from a human donor with Burkitt lymphoma.

This clone was counted only a few times. This chain uses TRBV6-5 with TRBJ2-7; D is ambiguous. CDR1 and CDR2 from the germline V gene are MNHEY and SVGAGI. Trimming removed 5 bases from V and 4 bases from J, with 9 bases in between. The CDR3 is 12 amino acids. CDR3 nucleotides: TGTGCCAGCAGTGAACTTGGTTACGAGCAGTACTTC. Its translation: CASSELGYEQYF.

The chain combines TRBV29-1 with TRBJ1-1; unclear D gene. Per germline, CDR1 SQVTM and CDR2 ANQGSEA. The length of the CDR3 is 11 residues. V lost 5 bases, J lost 1 base, and 5 bases lay in between. CDR3: CSVSENTEAFF. The CDR3, as DNA: TGCAGCGTTTCAGAGAACACTGAAGCTTTCTTT.

This clone was seen more than once but under ten times. This rearrangement joins TRBV19 to TRBJ1-2, with 11 bases identical to TRBD1. The germline V gene has CDR1 LNHDA and CDR2 SQIVND (reference sequence). The CDR3 is made up of 15 amino acids. V was pared by 6 bases and J by 2 bases, with 5 bases of the junction left unmatched. CDR3 in DNA: TGTGCCAGTAGGAGCCGGGACAGGGGGAACTATGGCTACACCTTC. Its protein product is CASRSRDRGNYGYTF.

The V gene is TRBV13, the J gene TRBJ2-1; unclear D gene. This CDR3 region has 12 residues. Germline loops: CDR1 PRHDT, CDR2 FYEKMQ (reference sequence). V lost 0 bases to trimming and J lost 8 bases, with 5 bases between them. The CDR3 bases are TGTGCCAGCAGCTTAGGAGGCTATGAGCAGTTCTTC. It encodes CASSLGGYEQFF.

The table lists this clone with a few counts. The V gene is TRBV7-9, the J gene TRBJ1-1; TRBD1 aligns across 7 bases. The germline CDR1 and CDR2 sequences are SEHNR and FQNEAQ (reference sequence). With 5 bases clipped from V and 4 bases from J, the junction kept 4 bases outside the gene matches. This CDR3 spans 13 amino acids. CDR3 nucleotide sequence: TGTGCCAGCAGCGGCAGGGGGGGCACTGAAGCTTTCTTT. Protein sequence: CASSGRGGTEAFF.

This clone has only a few counts. The J gene is TRBJ2-7, the V gene TRBV30; perhaps TRBD1 as D (6 bases). V was shortened by 4 bases and J by 8 bases, with 18 bases between the two germline ends. The germline V gene encodes CDR1 GTSNPN and CDR2 SVGIG (reference sequence). CDR3 length equals 13 residues. The CDR3 is CAWKFTGTGKQYF. CDR3 DNA sequence: TGTGCCTGGAAATTCACAGGGACCGGCAAGCAGTACTTC.

The V and J genes are TRBV5-1 and TRBJ2-5; D not resolved. CDR1 is SGHRS, CDR2 YFSETQ, per germline. The CDR3 spans 13 residues. The V and J ends lost 1 base and 5 bases respectively, with 9 bases between them. Here the CDR3 DNA reads TGCGCCAGCAGCTTGCTCTCTGGGGAGACCCAGTACTTC. It translates to CASSLLSGETQYF.

This clone was seen a few times. The chain has TRBV7-2 and TRBJ1-2; maybe TRBD1 (5 bases). The V gene lost 5 bases and the J gene lost 4 bases, with 17 bases spanning the gap. Germline CDR1 SGHTA, CDR2 FQGNSA. The CDR3 contains 15 residues. CDR3 loop: CASSPAGTMGYGYTF. The CDR3 DNA follows: TGTGCCAGCAGCCCAGCGGGGACTATGGGCTATGGCTACACCTTC.

This clone occurred a few times. The V call is TRBV15, the J call TRBJ1-1; perhaps TRBD1 as D (5 bases). V gave up 3 bases and J gave up 4 bases, with 9 bases separating them. In germline, CDR1 is LNHNV, CDR2 YYDKDF (reference sequence). CDR3 length: 13 amino acids. The CDR3 DNA follows: TGTGCCACCAGCAGCTCCGGGGGCACTGAAGCTTTCTTT. Translating gives CATSSSGGTEAFF.

In its sample, this clone ranks as large. The J gene is TRBJ1-1, the V gene TRBV2, with D perhaps matching TRBD1 (5 bases). Germline CDR1 SNHLY, CDR2 FYNNEI. Trimming shortened V by 8 bases and J by 7 bases, and 17 bases separated the two germline ends. The CDR3 length is 13 residues. Here the CDR3 reads CASCCSGHGEAFF. The CDR3 bases are TGTGCCAGCTGTTGCTCAGGGCATGGTGAAGCTTTCTTT.

The V gene is TRBV6-5, the J gene TRBJ1-1; possibly TRBD1 for D (6 bases). The germline V and J ends were trimmed by 2 bases and 2 bases, with 9 bases remaining between them. The CDR3 loop spans 14 amino acids. Per the germline V gene, CDR1 is MNHEY and CDR2 is SVGAGI. The chain's CDR3 is CASSYGGDNTEAFF. The DNA for the CDR3 is TGTGCCAGCAGTTACGGGGGCGATAACACTGAAGCTTTCTTT.

The chain is built from TRBV4-2 and TRBJ2-5; D possibly matches TRBD1 or TRBD2 (5 bases each). Germline CDR1 and CDR2: LGHNA and YNFKEQ. The CDR3 has 15 amino acids. V lost 3 bases and J 3 bases, leaving 14 bases between the germline ends. CDR3 sequence reads: CASSHDGGGKETQYF. The CDR3 nucleotides read TGTGCCAGCAGCCATGATGGGGGTGGAAAAGAGACCCAGTACTTC.

The chain carries TRBV5-4 and TRBJ1-6; no reliable D call. Germline V gene sequence: CDR1 SGHNT, CDR2 YYREEE (reference sequence). The CDR3 contains 14 residues. V was pared by 5 bases and J by 9 bases, with 15 bases between. The CDR3 is CASSNPGGGSPLHF. The CDR3 DNA sequence: TGTGCCAGCAGTAACCCTGGTGGCGGTTCACCCCTCCACTTT.

Only a few counts were recorded for this clone. Here the CDR3 DNA reads TGTGCCAGCAGGATGACAAGACAAGAGACCCAGTACTTC. This sequence encodes CASRMTRQETQYF. The gene calls are TRBV6-1 and TRBJ2-5, with D unresolved. Germline V lookup: CDR1 MNHNS, CDR2 SASEGT. V was pared by 6 bases and J by 2 bases, with 10 bases between. This CDR3 is built from 13 residues.